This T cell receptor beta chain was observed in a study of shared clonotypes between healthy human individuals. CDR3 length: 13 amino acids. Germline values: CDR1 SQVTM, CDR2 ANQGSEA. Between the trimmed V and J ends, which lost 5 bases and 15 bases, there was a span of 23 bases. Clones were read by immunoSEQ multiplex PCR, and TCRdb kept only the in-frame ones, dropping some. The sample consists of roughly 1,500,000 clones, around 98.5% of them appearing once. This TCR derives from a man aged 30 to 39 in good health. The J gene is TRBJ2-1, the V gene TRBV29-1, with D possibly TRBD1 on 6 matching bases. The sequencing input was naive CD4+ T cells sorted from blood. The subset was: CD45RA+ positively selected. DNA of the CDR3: TGCAGCGTTACGACAGGTGATGCCCTCTCTCCGTTCTTC. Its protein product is CSVTTGDALSPFF.